The 22 T cell receptor beta chains below all came from one sample that was sequenced in a study of cytomegalovirus exposure and HLA in healthy donors. The PCR had 60 Vbeta and 13 Jbeta primers. Libraries were prepared by immunoSEQ multiplex PCR; TCRdb keeps only in-frame clonotypes and omits some of them. The table has approximately 70,000 clones, 72% seen once; the top ten hold around 10%. Sequencing was carried out using PBMCs. Every receptor here comes from a woman in her thirties or forties in good health and CMV-seropositive.

The V gene is TRBV18, the J gene TRBJ2-5, with TRBD2 identical over 7 bases. Germline V gene sequence: CDR1 KGHSH, CDR2 LQKENI. V gave up 2 bases and J gave up 1 base; unmatched junction bases: 4. The CDR3 runs to 15 residues. This chain's CDR3 is CASSPAAGLQETQYF. The CDR3 DNA follows: TGTGCCAGCTCACCAGCAGCGGGGCTCCAAGAGACCCAGTACTTC.

The rearrangement uses TRBV7-9 and TRBJ1-5; D is possibly TRBD1 (6 bases). Germline assignment: CDR1 SEHNR and CDR2 FQNEAQ (reference sequence). The CDR3 totals 14 residues. Between the trimmed V and J ends, which lost 5 bases and 5 bases, there was a span of 13 bases. CDR3 in amino acids: CASSGGGLDQPQHF. The CDR3, as DNA: TGTGCCAGCAGCGGGGGGGGGCTGGATCAGCCCCAGCATTTT.

The count of this clone is one. This chain joins TRBV19 and TRBJ1-5, with D possibly being TRBD1 (5 bases). The CDR3 consists of 17 residues. The V and J ends lost 5 bases and 1 base respectively, with 18 bases between them. Germline-derived CDR1 and CDR2 are LNHDA and SQIVND (reference sequence). This CDR3 reads CASSSAASRGSNQPQHF. CDR3 nucleotide sequence: TGTGCCAGTAGTTCGGCGGCATCTCGGGGGAGCAATCAGCCCCAGCATTTT.

The chain has TRBV6-5 and TRBJ2-7; tentative D call: TRBD1 (6 bases). The CDR3 sequence is 13 residues long. Trimming stripped 7 bases from V and 6 bases from J, with 16 bases between. Germline CDR1 reads MNHEY; CDR2 reads SVGAGI. CDR3 nucleotide sequence: TGTGCCAGCAATATAAACAGGGAGAGCGAGCAGTACTTC. This codes for CASNINRESEQYF.

This clone was recorded once. The chain employs TRBV2 and TRBJ2-3; TRBD2 aligns across 10 bases. CDR1 SNHLY and CDR2 FYNNEI come from the germline V gene. The ends lost 4 bases at V and 7 bases at J; junction bases unmatched: 8. There are 15 residues in the CDR3. Written as DNA, the CDR3 is TGTGCCAGCAGTGGCTTTAGCGGGGGGTGGAATACGCAGTATTTT. Amino acids: CASSGFSGGWNTQYF.

This chain joins TRBV4-2 and TRBJ2-3; 11 bases agree with TRBD2. The V segment lost 1 base and the J segment 3 bases; nucleotides outside the gene matches: 9. Germline V lookup: CDR1 LGHNA, CDR2 YNFKEQ. The length of the CDR3 is 18 residues. In DNA, the CDR3 is TGTGCCAGCAGCCAAGTTATGGTAGCGGGGGGGCCTACAGATACGCAGTATTTT. The encoded protein is CASSQVMVAGGPTDTQYF.

The V call is TRBV15, the J call TRBJ2-7, with TRBD1 identical over 9 bases. The CDR3 consists of 18 residues. V shed 0 bases and J 4 bases; nucleotides not matched to a gene: 13. The germline gives CDR1 LNHNV, CDR2 YYDKDF (reference sequence). This CDR3 reads CATSRDYSSGTGSYEQYF. Here the CDR3 DNA reads TGTGCCACCAGCAGAGATTATTCATCCGGGACAGGGAGTTACGAGCAGTACTTC.

The chain is built from TRBV11-2 and TRBJ1-2; D is ambiguous. Trimming stripped 5 bases from V and 7 bases from J, with 17 bases between. This CDR3 is built from 14 residues. Germline CDR1 reads SGHAT; CDR2 reads FQNNGV. CDR3 region: CASSPVGRVGGYTF. CDR3 DNA: TGTGCCAGCAGCCCTGTCGGGAGGGTTGGTGGCTACACCTTC. Complete variable domain (other parts from reference TRBV11-2 and TRBJ1-2): EAGVAQSPRYKIIEKRQSVAFWCNPISGHATLYWYQQILGQGPKLLIQFQNNGVVDDSQLPKDRFSAERLKGVDSTLKIQPAKLEDSAVYLCASSPVGRVGGYTFGSGTRLTVV.

This clone appeared a single time. The chain uses TRBV5-1 and TRBJ1-1, with D maybe TRBD1 (6 bases). The CDR3 length is 15 residues. Per the germline V gene, CDR1 is SGHRS and CDR2 is YFSETQ. V gave up 3 bases and J gave up 3 bases, with 15 bases separating them. The CDR3 nucleotides read TGCGCCAGCAGCTCAGAGCGGGGGGCTGACACTGAAGCTTTCTTT. It is translated as CASSSERGADTEAFF.

This chain uses TRBV29-1 with TRBJ2-1, with D uncertain. V gave up 2 bases and J gave up 2 bases, with 4 bases separating them. The CDR3 totals 12 residues. CDR1 is SQVTM and CDR2 is ANQGSEA in the germline V gene. The CDR3 loop reads CSVERAYNEQFF. The CDR3, as DNA: TGCAGCGTTGAAAGAGCCTACAATGAGCAGTTCTTC.

The V call is TRBV9, the J call TRBJ2-7; 9 nucleotides align to TRBD2. Looked up from germline, CDR1 is SGDLS and CDR2 is YYNGEE. This CDR3 is built from 15 residues. With V trimmed by 0 bases and J by 2 bases, 3 bases remained unmatched. CDR3 bases: TGTGCCAGCAGCGTAGGCGGGGGGGTGGCCTACGAGCAGTACTTC. The encoded protein is CASSVGGGVAYEQYF.

This chain connects TRBV7-2 to TRBJ2-1; 8 bases align to TRBD2. The CDR3 spans 14 residues. Losses at the gene ends were 2 bases for V and 10 bases for J; bases not matched to a gene: 7. The germline V gene has CDR1 SGHTA and CDR2 FQGNSA. As DNA, the CDR3 is TGTGCCAGCAGCTTAAGGCCCTTAGCGGGGGAGCAGTTCTTC. This encodes CASSLRPLAGEQFF. Filled out from reference TRBV7-2 and TRBJ2-1, the complete variable domain reads GAGVSQSPSNKVTEKGKDVELRCDPISGHTALYWYRQSLGQGLEFLIYFQGNSAPDKSGLPSDRFSAERTGGSVSTLTIQRTQQEDSAVYLCASSLRPLAGEQFFGPGTRLTVL.

The chain uses TRBV15 and TRBJ1-1, with 7 bases lining up with TRBD1. The CDR3 runs to 14 residues. Germline assignment: CDR1 LNHNV and CDR2 YYDKDF (reference sequence). The V segment lost 1 base and the J segment 3 bases; nucleotides outside the gene matches: 2. The CDR3, as DNA: TGTGCCACCAGCAGAGGGGACAGTGACACTGAAGCTTTCTTT. It translates to CATSRGDSDTEAFF.

The chain combines TRBV29-1 with TRBJ1-1, with TRBD1 identical over 10 bases. Germline values: CDR1 SQVTM, CDR2 ANQGSEA. The CDR3 is made up of 13 amino acids. V dropped 4 bases and J dropped 5; count of bases not matched to a gene: 4. CDR3 loop: CSVGGQGRTEAFF. CDR3 coding DNA: TGCAGCGTTGGGGGACAGGGGAGAACTGAAGCTTTCTTT.

This clone has more than one count but fewer than ten. The chain uses TRBV9 and TRBJ1-1; 7 positions agree with TRBD1. Germline-derived CDR1 and CDR2 are SGDLS and YYNGEE. V lost 3 bases, J lost 2 bases, and 7 bases stayed unmatched. The CDR3 is made up of 15 amino acids. Here the CDR3 reads CASSDPGGVNTEAFF. The CDR3 DNA sequence: TGTGCCAGCAGCGACCCAGGGGGAGTAAACACTGAAGCTTTCTTT.

The rearrangement joins TRBV10-3 to TRBJ2-1; TRBD1 agrees at 7 bases. With V trimmed by 3 bases and J by 6 bases, 14 bases remained unmatched. This CDR3 comprises 17 residues. Germline V CDR1 and CDR2: ENHRY, SYGVKD. The DNA of the CDR3 is TGTGCCATCAGTGAACGGAGGACAGGAATTTCCAGCAATGAGCAGTTCTTC. This translates into CAISERRTGISSNEQFF.

This chain links TRBV10-1 with TRBJ1-3; D is unclear. Germline V gene data show CDR1 as WNHNN and CDR2 as SYGVQD (reference sequence). CDR3 size: 11 residues. V shed 10 bases and J shed 1 base, with 5 bases lying between them. CDR3 amino acids: CATMSGNTIYF. The CDR3 DNA reads TGCGCCACAATGTCTGGAAACACCATATATTTT.

V gene TRBV11-2 combines with J gene TRBJ1-1, with a possible D match to TRBD1 (6 bases). Per the germline V gene, CDR1 is SGHAT and CDR2 is FQNNGV. Trimming stripped 4 bases from V and 5 bases from J, with 8 bases between. There are 12 residues in the CDR3. The CDR3 protein is CASSSRGTEAFF. The CDR3 DNA follows: TGTGCCAGCAGCTCGAGGGGGACTGAAGCTTTCTTT.

This clone was counted between two and nine times. The chain employs TRBV6-5 and TRBJ1-5; 9 nucleotides line up with TRBD1. CDR3 length: 14 residues. V shed 6 bases, J shed 5 bases, and the junction held 5 bases outside the gene matches. The germline gives CDR1 MNHEY, CDR2 SVGAGI. The CDR3 loop is CASRDRGMDQPQHF. The CDR3 DNA reads as TGTGCCAGCAGGGACAGGGGTATGGATCAGCCCCAGCATTTT.

The CDR3 protein is CASSLRSRGVSEQYF. The DNA of the CDR3 is TGTGCCAGCAGTTTGCGTAGCAGGGGAGTTAGCGAGCAGTACTTC. This chain uses TRBV28 with TRBJ2-7, with a tentative D call TRBD1 (6 bases). The V end lost 3 bases, the J end lost 6 bases, and 18 bases lay between the germline ends. The germline gives CDR1 MDHEN, CDR2 SYDVKM. There are 15 residues in the CDR3.

The rearrangement links TRBV19 to TRBJ2-3; 7 nucleotides line up with TRBD2. With 5 bases clipped from V and 1 base from J, the junction kept 9 bases outside the gene matches. CDR1 and CDR2 (germline): LNHDA, SQIVND (reference sequence). There are 16 residues in the CDR3. The CDR3 sequence: CASSARVGGGTDTQYF. Written as DNA, the CDR3 is TGTGCCAGTAGTGCCCGGGTGGGGGGGGGCACAGATACGCAGTATTTT.

The chain has TRBV6-4 and TRBJ2-6, with unresolved D. Germline assignment: CDR1 MRHNA and CDR2 SNTAGT. This CDR3 is 14 amino acids long. Deletions cut 3 bases from V and 0 bases from J, with 3 bases between. In DNA form, the CDR3 reads TGTGCCAGCAGTGAGGCCTCTGGGGCCAACGTCCTGACTTTC. Residues: CASSEASGANVLTF.